Listed below are T cell receptor beta chains from one sample, sequenced in a study of cytomegalovirus exposure and HLA in healthy donors. Assay: immunoSEQ multiplex PCR; the TCRdb copy retains only in-frame clones and omits some. The sample carries some 150,000 clones, about 75% recorded once. The sequenced sample was PBMCs. The receptor set was obtained from a woman aged 40 to 55 in good health and CMV-seronegative. Each CDR3 is given without its conserved first and last residue.

V gene,CDR3 protein
TRBV5-6,ASSFRGPNGYT
TRBV4-1,ASSQDRDPGRRTF
TRBV2,ASSPTSGPTYEQY
TRBV12-5,ASGLQLAGGPGELF
TRBV5-8,ASSLGGTGQEPQH
TRBV5-4,ASSLDLTTNTEAF
TRBV7-8,ASSLPGTGAEAF
TRBV6-5,ATLVQETQY
TRBV14,ASSQDFGGSIY
TRBV7-2,ASRANTEAF
TRBV4-3,ASSQAQTVSYEQY
TRBV27,ASRQTGPGNTEAF
TRBV7-9,ASSLERNSSYEQY
TRBV27,ASSRGQALRNEKLF
TRBV5-4,ASSTTVYNEQF
TRBV7-2,ASSFYSNQPQH
TRBV18,ASSPGQGKSYGYT
TRBV28,ASTPRPGWGYT